Below are 9 T cell receptor beta chains sequenced from a single sample in a study of cytomegalovirus exposure and HLA in healthy donors. The primer mix had 60 Vbeta and 13 Jbeta primers. Method: immunoSEQ multiplex PCR; TCRdb's copy keeps in-frame clones and lacks some. The sample records around 210,000 clones, just under 80% being singletons. Sequencing was performed on PBMCs. The receptors come from a boy aged 5 to 17 in good health and CMV-seronegative.

V usage is TRBV6-5 and J usage is TRBJ2-7; tentatively, D is TRBD1 (5 bases). Germline CDR1 and CDR2: MNHEY and SVGAGI. The CDR3 extends over 12 amino acids. The ends were cut back, 5 bases at V and 7 bases at J, with 12 bases in the middle. CDR3 in amino acids: CASSLSGQEQYF. The DNA of the CDR3 is TGTGCCAGCAGTCTATCCGGACAAGAGCAGTACTTC.

V gene TRBV19 combines with J gene TRBJ1-2; weak D call: TRBD1 (6 bases). V lost 1 base to trimming and J lost 8 bases, with 14 bases between them. Germline CDR1 is LNHDA and CDR2 is SQIVND (reference sequence). The CDR3 extends over 14 amino acids. The CDR3 DNA follows: TGTGCCAGTAGTATAGCCCCAGGGGTAGGAGGCTACACCTTC. It is translated as CASSIAPGVGGYTF.

This chain links TRBV18 with TRBJ2-5, with D unclear. V lost 3 bases to trimming and J lost 2 bases, with 4 bases between them. Germline-derived CDR1 and CDR2 are KGHSH and LQKENI. The CDR3 length is 12 residues. The CDR3 bases are TGTGCCAGCTCACCTCAACAAGAGACCCAGTACTTC. Translating it yields CASSPQQETQYF.

This chain's CDR3 is CASSKKDRNTEAFF. In nucleotides, the CDR3 is TGTGCCAGCAGTAAGAAGGACAGGAACACTGAAGCTTTCTTT. V gene TRBV6-6 combines with J gene TRBJ1-1, with D maybe TRBD1 (6 bases). The germline V gene encodes CDR1 MNHNY and CDR2 SVGAGI (reference sequence). Deletions cut 5 bases from V and 1 base from J, with 11 bases between. CDR3 length equals 14 residues.

V is TRBV2 and J is TRBJ1-5, with D uncertain. Germline V lookup: CDR1 SNHLY, CDR2 FYNNEI. V was cut by 5 bases and J by 6 bases, with 14 bases left in between. CDR3 length: 14 residues. The CDR3 region is CASSSSEGGQPQHF. For the CDR3, the DNA is TGTGCCAGCAGTTCCAGTGAAGGAGGTCAGCCCCAGCATTTT.

This clone has a single count. The V and J genes are TRBV6-1 and TRBJ1-4; TRBD1 aligns across 8 bases. The CDR3 extends over 14 amino acids. J lost 8 bases, V lost 4 bases, and 6 bases had no gene match. Per the germline V gene, CDR1 is MNHNS and CDR2 is SASEGT. DNA of the CDR3: TGTGCCAGCAGTGCGGACAGGGTAAAGGAAAAACTGTTTTTT. This sequence encodes CASSADRVKEKLFF.

The V gene is TRBV25-1, the J gene TRBJ1-2; 7 bases are a match to TRBD1. Germline V gene sequence: CDR1 MGHDK, CDR2 SYGVNS. The length of the CDR3 is 13 residues. J was trimmed by 3 bases and V by 6 bases; bases with no gene match: 4. CDR3 sequence (DNA): TGTGCCAGCAGGGGGACAGATTACTATGGCTACACCTTC. Protein: CASRGTDYYGYTF.

J is TRBJ1-1 and V is TRBV9; D may be TRBD1 (6 bases). The CDR3 has 16 amino acids. Germline CDR1 reads SGDLS; CDR2 reads YYNGEE. V was shortened by 4 bases and J by 9 bases, with 25 bases between the two germline ends. The CDR3 reads CASSLRGGEWSGQAFF. In DNA, the CDR3 is TGTGCCAGCAGCTTGAGAGGGGGTGAATGGTCTGGGCAAGCTTTCTTT. Based on the CDR3 plus reference TRBV9 and TRBJ1-1, the full variable domain is DSGVTQTPKHLITATGQRVTLRCSPRSGDLSVYWYQQSLDQGLQFLIQYYNGEERAKGNILERFSAQQFPDLHSELNLSSLELGDSALYFCASSLRGGEWSGQAFFGQGTRLTVV.

The V gene is TRBV25-1, the J gene TRBJ1-2; D is uncertain. The length of the CDR3 is 15 residues. From germline, CDR1 is MGHDK and CDR2 SYGVNS. V was shortened by 2 bases and J by 2 bases, with 12 bases between the two germline ends. CDR3 DNA sequence: TGTGCCAGCAGTGAACAAGGCAGGCCCAACTATGGCTACACCTTC. Amino acid sequence: CASSEQGRPNYGYTF.